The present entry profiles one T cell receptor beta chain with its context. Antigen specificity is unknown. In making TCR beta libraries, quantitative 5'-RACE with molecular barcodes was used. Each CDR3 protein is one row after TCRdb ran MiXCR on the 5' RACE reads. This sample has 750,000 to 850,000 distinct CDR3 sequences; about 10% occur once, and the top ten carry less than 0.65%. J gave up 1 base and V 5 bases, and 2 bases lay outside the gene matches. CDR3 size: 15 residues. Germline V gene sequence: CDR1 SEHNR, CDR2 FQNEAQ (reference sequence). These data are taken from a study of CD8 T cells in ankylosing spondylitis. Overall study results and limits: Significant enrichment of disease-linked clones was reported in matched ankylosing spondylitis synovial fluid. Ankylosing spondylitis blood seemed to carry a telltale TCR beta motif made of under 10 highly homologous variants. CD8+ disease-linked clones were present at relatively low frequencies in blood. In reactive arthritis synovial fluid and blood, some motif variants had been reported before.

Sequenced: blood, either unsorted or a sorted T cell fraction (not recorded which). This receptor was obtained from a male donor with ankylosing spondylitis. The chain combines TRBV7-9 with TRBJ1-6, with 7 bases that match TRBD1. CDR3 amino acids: CASSQTGSYNSPLHF. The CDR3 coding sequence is TGTGCCAGCAGCCAGACAGGGTCCTATAATTCACCCCTCCACTTT.